This TCR beta chain originates from a study of T cell changes during pregnancy in multiple sclerosis. The method was immunoSEQ multiplex PCR; TCRdb's version includes in-frame clones alone and lacks a portion of them. In the table there are some 64,000 clones, around 92% of which are singletons. The CDR3 extends over 17 amino acids. J gave up 7 bases and V 4 bases, and 15 bases lay outside the gene matches. CDR1 is SGHDT and CDR2 is YYEEEE in the germline V gene. The sample was peripheral blood, taken after pregnancy. The chain couples TRBV5-6 to TRBJ2-1; the match to TRBD1 covers 9 bases. This clonotype was sampled from a female donor with multiple sclerosis, enrolled in a pregnancy study. In DNA, the CDR3 is TGTGCCAGCAGCCCTACGGGACAGGGAACGGCACAAAATGAGCAGTTCTTC. It specifies CASSPTGQGTAQNEQFF.